The next 15 T cell receptor beta chains were all read from a single sample in a study of T cells in Graves' hyperthyroidism and ophthalmopathy. RNA transcripts provided the source from which TCR beta CDR3 regions were amplified. First-round RT-PCR with HTBI primers amplified the TCR CDR3 region. TCRdb re-derived calls from the multiplex PCR reads in MiXCR, one entry per CDR3 protein. In the table there are about 640,000 distinct CDR3 sequences, less than 25% of which are singletons. Sequenced input: blood. The receptor set was obtained from a man aged 30-40 years with Graves' ophthalmopathy.

J is TRBJ2-5 and V is TRBV30; D not resolved. V shed 0 bases and J shed 1 base, with 6 bases lying between them. The CDR3 has 13 residues. Germline CDR1 reads GTSNPN; CDR2 reads SVGIG (reference sequence). The CDR3 region is CAWSVTAQETQYF. DNA of the CDR3: TGTGCCTGGAGTGTAACCGCCCAAGAGACCCAGTACTTC. Variable domain in full (rest from reference TRBV30 and TRBJ2-5): SQTIHQWPATLVQPVGSPLSLECTVEGTSNPNLYWYRQAAGRGLQLLFYSVGIGQISSEVPQNLSASRPQDRQFILSSKKLLLSDSGFYLCAWSVTAQETQYFGPGTRLLVL.

This clonotype was counted many times. The chain couples TRBV30 to TRBJ1-1; D unresolved. The CDR3 contains 12 residues. V lost 0 bases and J lost 6, with 8 bases in between. Germline V gene data show CDR1 as GTSNPN and CDR2 as SVGIG (reference sequence). The DNA for the CDR3 is TGTGCCTGGAGTGTAGACGGCGCTGAAGCTTTCTTT. As protein: CAWSVDGAEAFF.

In this sample, this clonotype turned up many times. J is TRBJ2-7 and V is TRBV20-1; D is unresolved. The V gene's germline CDR1 is DFQATT and CDR2 SNEGSKA (reference sequence). Trimming stripped 5 bases from V and 4 bases from J, with 18 bases between. The CDR3 has 14 residues. The CDR3 loop reads CSAPDGSGRYEQYF. In DNA, the CDR3 is TGCAGTGCTCCGGACGGGTCCGGCAGGTACGAGCAGTACTTC.

This clonotype was seen many times. This rearrangement joins TRBV28 to TRBJ2-1, with D unclear. V was pared by 6 bases and J by 5 bases, with 8 bases between. This CDR3 region has 12 residues. Germline V gene lookup returns CDR1 MDHEN and CDR2 SYDVKM. CDR3 bases: TGTGCCAGCAGGGGTTCGGACAATGAGCAGTTCTTC. Its translation: CASRGSDNEQFF.

J is TRBJ2-7 and V is TRBV7-2; perhaps TRBD1 as D (6 bases). Germline CDR1 reads SGHTA; CDR2 reads FQGNSA. This CDR3 has 15 amino acids. V was shortened by 5 bases and J by 0 bases, with 14 bases between the two germline ends. The CDR3 DNA sequence: TGTGCCAGCAGCCAAGGGGGACGGGTCTCCTACGAGCAGTACTTC. Translation gives CASSQGGRVSYEQYF.

The J gene is TRBJ2-5, the V gene TRBV29-1; 10 bases are shared with TRBD1. From germline, CDR1 is SQVTM and CDR2 ANQGSEA. With V trimmed by 7 bases and J by 5 bases, 10 bases remained unmatched. This CDR3 region has 14 residues. In DNA, the CDR3 is TGCAGCGGTACCCGGGACAGGGGAGGGGAGACCCAGTACTTC. It encodes CSGTRDRGGETQYF.

The rearrangement uses TRBV2 and TRBJ2-7; D uncertain. The CDR3 has 14 residues. Germline V gene data show CDR1 as SNHLY and CDR2 as FYNNEI. V shed 8 bases and J shed 1 base, with 15 bases lying between them. The CDR3 nucleotides read TGTGCCAGCTCTTACGGTTCCCCTTCCTACGAGCAGTACTTC. Protein sequence: CASSYGSPSYEQYF.

This clonotype appeared a few times. The chain has TRBV29-1 and TRBJ2-4; weak D call: TRBD1 (6 bases). The CDR3 extends over 13 amino acids. CDR1 is SQVTM, CDR2 ANQGSEA, per germline. The CDR3 region is CTRTVLAKNIQYF. In DNA form, the CDR3 reads TGCACAAGGACAGTCCTAGCCAAAAACATTCAGTACTTC.

The sample holds a few counts of this clonotype. The rearrangement joins TRBV3-1 to TRBJ2-7, with D hard to call. V was cut by 1 base and J by 5 bases, with 6 bases left in between. CDR3 size: 12 residues. Germline V gene sequence: CDR1 LGHDT, CDR2 YNNKEL (reference sequence). In DNA, the CDR3 is TGTGCCAGCAGCCAAGCCCCCCACGAGCAGTACTTC. Translating gives CASSQAPHEQYF.

The V gene is TRBV5-1, the J gene TRBJ1-3; tentative D call: TRBD1 (6 bases). The germline V gene has CDR1 SGHRS and CDR2 YFSETQ. V lost 0 bases to trimming and J lost 6 bases, with 10 bases between them. CDR3 size: 14 residues. CDR3 residues: CASSLAGQQNTIYF. CDR3 DNA: TGCGCCAGCAGCTTGGCCGGACAGCAAAACACCATATATTTT.

The chain is built from TRBV9 and TRBJ2-7; D gene unclear. From germline, CDR1 is SGDLS and CDR2 YYNGEE. V dropped 2 bases and J dropped 3 bases, with 12 bases sitting between them. CDR3 length equals 14 residues. DNA of the CDR3: TGTGCCAGCAGCGTCCCACTGGAAAACTACGAGCAGTACTTC. Translating gives CASSVPLENYEQYF.

This clonotype was counted between two and nine times. The genes are TRBV28 and TRBJ2-1; D gene uncertain. Trimming pared 3 bases from V and 10 bases from J, leaving 7 bases between. Per germline, CDR1 MDHEN and CDR2 SYDVKM. The CDR3 has 11 amino acids. CDR3 loop: CASSFLREQFF. In DNA form, the CDR3 reads TGTGCCAGCAGTTTTCTGAGGGAGCAGTTCTTC.

J is TRBJ2-1 and V is TRBV12-3 or TRBV12-4, with D perhaps matching TRBD2 (5 bases). V lost 5 bases to trimming and J lost 0 bases, with 17 bases between them. The CDR3 is 17 amino acids. The CDR3 DNA reads as TGTGCCAGCAGTACCCCTTCAGCGGAAGACTCCTACAATGAGCAGTTCTTC. As protein: CASSTPSAEDSYNEQFF.

This clonotype showed up just a few times. The rearrangement joins TRBV6-1 to TRBJ2-5, with 11 bases lining up with TRBD2. After removal of 5 bases from V and 0 bases from J, the junction contained 5 bases not matched to a gene. In germline, CDR1 is MNHNS, CDR2 SASEGT. This CDR3 contains 16 residues. The CDR3 sequence is CASSPLSGGDQETQYF. Written as DNA, the CDR3 is TGTGCCAGCAGTCCCCTTAGCGGGGGGGACCAAGAGACCCAGTACTTC.

This clonotype has a count of ten or more. This chain links TRBV7-9 with TRBJ1-1; D gene unclear. CDR3 size: 16 residues. Germline V gives CDR1 SEHNR, CDR2 FQNEAQ (reference sequence). The germline V and J ends were trimmed by 4 bases and 1 base, with 16 bases remaining between them. CDR3 in DNA: TGTGCCAGCAGCTCACGACCTCTTAGCTGGAACACTGAAGCTTTCTTT. Amino acid sequence: CASSSRPLSWNTEAFF.